The rows below give T cell receptor beta chains drawn from one sample of a study of spatial heterogeneity in lung cancer. TCRdb analysed the 5' RACE reads with MiXCR anew, one entry per CDR3 protein. The sample carries around 100,000 distinct CDR3 sequences, roughly 10% recorded once. Source: PBMCs, taken at follow-up. All receptors derive from a female donor with early-stage non-small cell lung cancer. CDR3s include the opening cysteine and the closing phenylalanine or tryptophan. D genes are given only for firm matches. A clone size is listed for some rows: how often the clone was seen (once, few, many), or a class if it is expanded.

clone_size	d_call	j_call	v_call	cdr3_aa	cdr3_nt
-	-	TRBJ1-6	TRBV3-1	CASSQNDYSPLHF	TGTGCCAGCAGCCAAAATGATTATTCACCCCTCCACTTT
-	-	TRBJ1-1	TRBV7-8	CASSLLFGGAGTEAFF	TGTGCCAGCAGCTTATTATTTGGGGGAGCGGGCACTGAAGCTTTCTTT
few	-	TRBJ1-1	TRBV7-3	CASSSQPGVNTEAFF	TGTGCCAGCAGCTCCCAACCAGGGGTGAACACTGAAGCTTTCTTT
few	-	TRBJ2-1	TRBV20-1	CSASGARNEQFF	TGCAGTGCTAGCGGGGCCAGGAATGAGCAGTTCTTC
-	TRBD1	TRBJ1-5	TRBV6-2/TRBV6-3	CASSSWDRGGQPQHF	TGTGCCAGCAGTTCATGGGACAGGGGAGGTCAGCCCCAGCATTTT
-	TRBD2	TRBJ2-2	TRBV24-1	CATASLAANTGELFF	TGTGCCACCGCTTCACTAGCGGCAAACACCGGGGAGCTGTTTTTT
-	-	TRBJ2-1	TRBV6-2/TRBV6-3	CASSYPLHEQFF	TGTGCCAGCAGTTACCCACTGCATGAGCAGTTCTTC
-	-	TRBJ2-7	TRBV27	CASKFRLPSYEQYF	TGTGCCAGCAAATTTCGGTTACCCTCCTACGAGCAGTACTTC
few	-	TRBJ1-1	TRBV28	CASTGGTEAFF	TGTGCCAGCACAGGCGGGACTGAAGCTTTCTTT
-	TRBD2	TRBJ2-3	TRBV29-1	CSVKGLAGGADTQYF	TGCAGCGTTAAGGGACTAGCGGGAGGCGCAGATACGCAGTATTTT
few	-	TRBJ2-2	TRBV2	CASSRTGLGELFF	TGTGCCAGCAGTCGTACAGGGCTCGGGGAGCTGTTTTTT
many	TRBD2	TRBJ2-4	TRBV5-1	CASSFGGSGRENIQYF	TGCGCCAGCAGCTTCGGAGGTAGCGGGAGGGAAAACATTCAGTACTTC
many	-	TRBJ2-3	TRBV6-5	CASSHLGRQYF	TGTGCCAGCAGCCATCTAGGAAGGCAGTATTTT
-	-	TRBJ1-5	TRBV28	CASRLGSNQPQHF	TGTGCCAGCAGGTTAGGGTCCAATCAGCCCCAGCATTTT
-	TRBD1	TRBJ1-2	TRBV5-1	CASTGTALGSYGYTF	TGCGCCAGCACCGGGACAGCCTTAGGATCCTATGGCTACACCTTC
-	-	TRBJ2-3	TRBV2	CASSEGASRTDTQYF	TGTGCCAGCAGTGAAGGGGCTAGCAGGACAGATACGCAGTATTTT
few	-	TRBJ1-1	TRBV20-1	CSARDSGVNTEAFF	TGCAGTGCTAGAGACTCCGGGGTGAACACTGAAGCTTTCTTT